The 28 T cell receptor beta chains below come from one sample, sequenced in a study of blood T cell repertoires in COVID-19. Sequenced by immunoSEQ multiplex PCR; TCRdb stores in-frame clones only, minus some. The sample records about 230,000 clones, 65% to 90% being singletons. The sequenced sample consisted of peripheral blood. The receptor set was obtained from a woman aged 45-65 years with acute or convalescent COVID-19.

This chain uses TRBV7-9 with TRBJ2-4; D possibly corresponds to TRBD1 (5 bases). The length of the CDR3 is 16 residues. Trimming shortened V by 1 base and J by 0 bases, and 10 bases separated the two germline ends. The germline V gene encodes CDR1 SEHNR and CDR2 FQNEAQ (reference sequence). The CDR3 reads CASSLVGVLAKNIQYF. CDR3 bases: TGTGCCAGCAGCTTAGTAGGGGTGCTAGCCAAAAACATTCAGTACTTC. The full variable domain, its missing parts supplied by reference TRBV7-9 and TRBJ2-4, is DTGVSQNPRHKITKRGQNVTFRCDPISEHNRLYWYRQTLGQGPEFLTYFQNEAQLEKSRLLSDRFSAERPKGSFSTLEIQRTEQGDSAMYLCASSLVGVLAKNIQYFGAGTRLSVL.

The gene calls are TRBV30 and TRBJ1-1; D ambiguous. CDR1 is GTSNPN, CDR2 SVGIG, per germline (reference sequence). Trimming cost V 4 bases and J 7 bases, with 10 bases left between them. The CDR3 runs to 11 residues. The CDR3 DNA reads TGTGCCTGGAAAGAACCACTTGAAGCTTTCTTT. Residues: CAWKEPLEAFF.

The rearrangement uses TRBV29-1 and TRBJ2-5; D gene uncertain. CDR3 length equals 13 residues. V lost 1 base, J lost 2 bases, and 8 bases lay in between. CDR1 SQVTM and CDR2 ANQGSEA come from the germline V gene. CDR3 bases: TGCAGCGTTGAAGTGTCGCGGCAAGAGACCCAGTACTTC. Translated: CSVEVSRQETQYF.

V and J are TRBV27 and TRBJ2-1, with 12 positions matching TRBD2. Germline CDR1 is MNHEY and CDR2 is SMNVEV (reference sequence). The CDR3 is 18 amino acids. J lost 1 base, V lost 2 bases, and 6 bases had no gene match. The CDR3 DNA follows: TGTGCCAGCAGTTTACTAGCGGGGGGGCCGGGGTCCTACAATGAGCAGTTCTTC. The encoded protein is CASSLLAGGPGSYNEQFF.

This chain joins TRBV5-1 and TRBJ2-7; TRBD1 aligns across 9 bases. Germline CDR1 SGHRS, CDR2 YFSETQ. This CDR3 region has 13 residues. The V gene end was trimmed by 7 bases and the J gene end by 1 base; junction bases not matched to a gene: 3. The DNA for the CDR3 is TGCGCCAGCCAAGGGACAGGGTCCTACGAGCAGTACTTC. Its translation: CASQGTGSYEQYF.

The rearrangement joins TRBV4-1 to TRBJ1-1, with 9 bases identical to TRBD1. Germline-derived CDR1 and CDR2 are MGHRA and YSYEKL. J gave up 10 bases and V 2 bases, and 5 bases lay outside the gene matches. This CDR3 comprises 13 residues. The DNA for the CDR3 is TGCGCCAGCAGCCAACTGGGACAGGGTCGAGCTTTCTTT. Its translation: CASSQLGQGRAFF.

The chain couples TRBV28 to TRBJ1-6; no definite D call. Trimming removed 3 bases at V and 5 bases at J, with 8 bases between. The CDR3 extends over 14 amino acids. CDR1 and CDR2 (germline): MDHEN, SYDVKM. The CDR3 DNA is TGTGCCAGCAGTTTGTCGGTCGATAATTCACCCCTCCACTTT. This translates into CASSLSVDNSPLHF.

The rearrangement joins TRBV19 to TRBJ1-1, with D tentatively TRBD1 (6 bases). Trimming shortened V by 1 base and J by 2 bases, and 8 bases separated the two germline ends. Germline CDR1 LNHDA, CDR2 SQIVND (reference sequence). The CDR3 has 14 amino acids. Here the CDR3 DNA reads TGTGCCAGTAGTATAGGGACAGCCAACACTGAAGCTTTCTTT. Translated: CASSIGTANTEAFF.

The chain joins TRBV27 to TRBJ2-3; 7 nucleotides align to TRBD2. Trimming at V came to 8 bases and at J to 1 base, leaving 3 bases not matched to a gene. The CDR3 sequence is 13 residues long. Germline V gives CDR1 MNHEY, CDR2 SMNVEV (reference sequence). The CDR3 spells CASLSGGTDTQYF. The CDR3 DNA is TGTGCCAGCCTGAGCGGGGGCACAGATACGCAGTATTTT.

This clone has just a few counts. The chain combines TRBV3-1 (or the pseudogene TRBV3-2) with TRBJ1-6; no clear D. Between the trimmed V and J ends, which lost 4 bases and 9 bases, there was a span of 10 bases. The CDR3 is made up of 13 amino acids. Looked up from germline, CDR1 is LGHDT and CDR2 is YNNKEL (reference sequence). The CDR3 region has the DNA TGTGCCAGCAGCCCCGAGATGCGTTCACCCCTCCACTTT. As protein: CASSPEMRSPLHF.

The V call is TRBV18, the J call TRBJ2-7, with TRBD2 identical over 9 bases. Germline-derived CDR1 and CDR2 are KGHSH and LQKENI. V trimming: 6 bases; J trimming: 6 bases; junction bases outside the gene matches: 6. The CDR3 loop spans 13 amino acids. The DNA of the CDR3 is TGTGCCAGCTCTGCGGGAGGGCCTTCCGAGCAGTACTTC. Translated: CASSAGGPSEQYF.

The rearrangement links TRBV6-4 to TRBJ1-6; a possible D gene is TRBD1 (6 bases). CDR1 MRHNA and CDR2 SNTAGT come from the germline V gene. Trimming shortened V by 7 bases and J by 5 bases, and 15 bases separated the two germline ends. This CDR3 has 15 amino acids. CDR3 coding DNA: TGTGCCAGCAAACCCCGGGACACTAATAATTCACCCCTCCACTTT. Its translation: CASKPRDTNNSPLHF.

This rearrangement joins TRBV5-1 to TRBJ2-5; the match to TRBD1 covers 10 bases. Trimming took 0 bases from V and 2 from J; bases not matched to a gene: 4. CDR1 and CDR2 (germline): SGHRS, YFSETQ. The CDR3 consists of 16 residues. The CDR3 coding sequence is TGCGCCAGCAGCTTGGTCTCGGGACAGGGGCAAGAGACCCAGTACTTC. It translates to CASSLVSGQGQETQYF.

Only one count was recorded for this clone. The chain combines TRBV14 with TRBJ2-1, with D perhaps TRBD1 (6 bases). The V end was cut by 5 bases, the J end by 6 bases, with 14 bases between. CDR1 and CDR2 from the germline V gene are SGHDN and FVKESK. This CDR3 has 14 amino acids. The CDR3 DNA follows: TGTGCCAGCAGCGCACCGGGACATAGCAATGAGCAGTTCTTC. This sequence encodes CASSAPGHSNEQFF.

The gene calls are TRBV4-1 and TRBJ2-7, with 9 positions matching TRBD1. V was pared by 4 bases and J by 6 bases, with 10 bases of the junction left unmatched. The CDR3 length is 15 residues. CDR1 and CDR2 from the germline V gene are MGHRA and YSYEKL. The CDR3 coding sequence is TGCGCCAGCAGCCCAAACCGGGACAGGGCCCCCGAGCAGTACTTC. Its protein product is CASSPNRDRAPEQYF.

The chain combines TRBV5-4 with TRBJ1-2; tentative D call: TRBD1 (5 bases). The V gene's germline CDR1 is SGHNT and CDR2 YYREEE (reference sequence). V lost 4 bases to trimming and J lost 5 bases, with 15 bases between them. CDR3 length equals 14 residues. For the CDR3, the DNA is TGTGCCAGCAGCCCGTCGGGGGAGGTATATGGCTACACCTTC. Its protein product is CASSPSGEVYGYTF. The entire variable domain, with the rest obtained from reference TRBV5-4 and TRBJ1-2, is as follows: ETGVTQSPTHLIKTRGQQVTLRCSSQSGHNTVSWYQQALGQGPQFIFQYYREEENGRGNFPPRFSGLQFPNYSSELNVNALELDDSALYLCASSPSGEVYGYTFGSGTRLTVV.

V gene TRBV5-1 combines with J gene TRBJ2-7, with D unresolved. The CDR3 consists of 13 residues. Germline loops: CDR1 SGHRS, CDR2 YFSETQ. V lost 2 bases to trimming and J lost 3 bases, with 9 bases between them. The CDR3 reads CASSFDSYYEQYF. As DNA, the CDR3 is TGCGCCAGCAGCTTTGACTCCTACTACGAGCAGTACTTC.

V is TRBV28 and J is TRBJ2-1; TRBD1 matches at 12 bases. CDR3 length: 22 residues. The junction had 18 bases not matched to a gene; V was cut back by 3 bases and J by 0 bases. CDR1 is MDHEN, CDR2 SYDVKM, per germline. The CDR3 sequence: CASSFQGQGARGAEYSYNEQFF. The CDR3 DNA follows: TGTGCCAGCAGTTTTCAGGGACAGGGGGCCCGAGGAGCGGAGTACTCCTACAATGAGCAGTTCTTC.

This clone was seen only a few times. The genes are TRBV4-1 and TRBJ1-2, with 7 bases lining up with TRBD1. Germline CDR1 reads MGHRA; CDR2 reads YSYEKL. The CDR3 has 14 amino acids. Trimming at V came to 4 bases and at J to 2 bases, leaving 4 bases not matched to a gene. CDR3 nucleotides: TGCGCCAGCAGCCCGGGGACAGCCAACTATGGCTACACCTTC. Translated: CASSPGTANYGYTF.

The rearrangement links TRBV3-1 (or the pseudogene TRBV3-2) to TRBJ2-1; 7 bases are shared with TRBD2. V trimming: 5 bases; J trimming: 4 bases; junction bases outside the gene matches: 5. Germline V gives CDR1 LGHDT, CDR2 YNNKEL (reference sequence). CDR3 length: 14 residues. The CDR3 sequence: CASSLAGLYNEQFF. DNA for the CDR3: TGTGCCAGCAGCTTAGCGGGTCTATACAATGAGCAGTTCTTC.

The rearrangement joins TRBV2 to TRBJ1-5; D is perhaps TRBD1 (5 bases). The CDR3 has 12 amino acids. Germline CDR1 and CDR2: SNHLY and FYNNEI. V gave up 3 bases and J gave up 9 bases, with 9 bases separating them. This CDR3 reads CASSEGGRPQHF. DNA for the CDR3: TGTGCCAGCAGTGAGGGGGGTCGGCCCCAGCATTTT.

V gene TRBV6-2 or TRBV6-3 combines with J gene TRBJ2-7; TRBD2 agrees at 7 bases. Per the germline V gene, CDR1 is MNHEY and CDR2 is SVGEGT. The ends lost 2 bases at V and 3 bases at J; junction bases unmatched: 7. The CDR3 spans 15 residues. In nucleotides, the CDR3 is TGTGCCAGCAGTTACCCCCTAGCGGCGGACTACGAGCAGTACTTC. Amino acids: CASSYPLAADYEQYF.

This chain uses TRBV7-9 with TRBJ2-5; TRBD2 might be the D (6 bases). In germline, CDR1 is SEHNR, CDR2 FQNEAQ (reference sequence). Between the trimmed V and J ends, which lost 5 bases and 4 bases, there was a span of 14 bases. This CDR3 is 14 amino acids long. The CDR3 here is CASSIGLPGETQYF. The CDR3 DNA sequence: TGTGCCAGCAGCATCGGACTACCCGGAGAGACCCAGTACTTC.

The genes are TRBV5-1 and TRBJ2-7; D may be TRBD2 (6 bases). Per germline, CDR1 SGHRS and CDR2 YFSETQ. This CDR3 contains 13 residues. V lost 5 bases, J lost 2 bases, and 11 bases lay in between. This CDR3 reads CASRRDSAYEQYF. The CDR3 nucleotides are TGCGCCAGCAGGCGGGACTCGGCCTACGAGCAGTACTTC. Looking up the rest from reference TRBV5-1 and TRBJ2-7 gives the full variable domain: KAGVTQTPRYLIKTRGQQVTLSCSPISGHRSVSWYQQTPGQGLQFLFEYFSETQRNKGNFPGRFSGRQFSNSRSEMNVSTLELGDSALYLCASRRDSAYEQYFGPGTRLTVT.

CDR3 sequence reads: CASSISGTYEQYF. The CDR3 DNA reads TGTGCCAGTAGTATTAGCGGGACCTACGAGCAGTACTTC. The V call is TRBV19, the J call TRBJ2-7; TRBD2 matches at 8 bases. Trimming cost V 3 bases and J 2 bases; bases outside gene matches: 0. Germline V lookup: CDR1 LNHDA, CDR2 SQIVND (reference sequence). CDR3 length: 13 amino acids.

The chain recombines TRBV27 with TRBJ2-7; 7 bases are a match to TRBD1. Germline loops: CDR1 MNHEY, CDR2 SMNVEV (reference sequence). Trimming at V came to 5 bases and at J to 5 bases, leaving 6 bases not matched to a gene. The CDR3 consists of 13 residues. CDR3 bases: TGTGCCAGCAGTACGGGGACAGAGGACGAGCAGTACTTC. Amino acid sequence: CASSTGTEDEQYF.

The rearrangement links TRBV27 to TRBJ2-3, with a possible D match to TRBD2 (5 bases). The CDR3 is 12 amino acids. Germline CDR1 MNHEY, CDR2 SMNVEV (reference sequence). V shed 5 bases and J shed 11 bases, with 14 bases lying between them. CDR3 region: CASSAPPSRQYF. The CDR3 DNA follows: TGTGCCAGCAGTGCCCCCCCTAGCCGGCAGTATTTT.

The CDR3 loop is CASSLDRVGKNEQFF. The CDR3 coding sequence is TGTGCCAGCAGCTTAGACAGGGTTGGTAAAAATGAGCAGTTCTTC. The V and J genes are TRBV11-2 and TRBJ2-1; D may be TRBD1 (5 bases). Germline assignment: CDR1 SGHAT and CDR2 FQNNGV. The CDR3 totals 15 residues. Trimming removed 0 bases at V and 7 bases at J, with 13 bases between.